This TCR beta chain came from a study of control samples from healthy donors and cancer patients. Measured with immunoSEQ multiplex PCR; TCRdb has only the in-frame clones, and not every one. The sample lists tens of thousands of clones, 88% seen once, with approximately 15% in the top ten. The CDR3 consists of 18 residues. Germline CDR1 and CDR2: SEHNR and FQNEAQ (reference sequence). Trimming removed 3 bases from V and 0 bases from J; junction bases left unmatched: 3. The gene calls are TRBV7-9 and TRBJ2-1; 15 bases are a match to TRBD2. The material sequenced was blood. The sequence was obtained from a woman in her sixties or seventies in good health. The CDR3 region has the DNA TGTGCCAGCAGCTTGGGACTAGCGGGAGGTGGCTCCTACAATGAGCAGTTCTTC. It is translated as CASSLGLAGGGSYNEQFF.